The present TCR beta chain was sequenced within a study of cytotoxic CD8 clonotypes in ibrutinib-treated CLL. For the study at large: Response was recorded as partial in around 25 patients and complete in 2; at median roughly 68 months, around 15 remained remitted and about 12 had progressed.

General observations from the study: Clonality at baseline surpassed age-matched healthy donors and tracked circulating CD8+ T-cell counts. Public clonotypes, an uncommon group, contracted or remained stable on treatment. Investigators sampled sustained-remission and progressing patients at differing times.

Clones were read by immunoSEQ multiplex PCR, and TCRdb kept only the in-frame ones, dropping some. This table has around 300,000 clones, around four fifths appearing once. About this clone: The target antigen is unknown.

Sequencing was performed on PBMCs, taken before ibrutinib treatment. This clonotype was obtained from a human donor with chronic lymphocytic leukemia.

As DNA, the CDR3 is TGTGCCAGCAGCCGCCAAGGTGCTAGCGGTCACACCGGGGAGCTGTTTTTT. It codes for CASSRQGASGHTGELFF. The gene calls are TRBV11-2 and TRBJ2-2; 7 bases are shared with TRBD2. This CDR3 has 17 residues. Germline V CDR1 and CDR2: SGHAT, FQNNGV. V trimming: 5 bases; J trimming: 3 bases; junction bases outside the gene matches: 12.